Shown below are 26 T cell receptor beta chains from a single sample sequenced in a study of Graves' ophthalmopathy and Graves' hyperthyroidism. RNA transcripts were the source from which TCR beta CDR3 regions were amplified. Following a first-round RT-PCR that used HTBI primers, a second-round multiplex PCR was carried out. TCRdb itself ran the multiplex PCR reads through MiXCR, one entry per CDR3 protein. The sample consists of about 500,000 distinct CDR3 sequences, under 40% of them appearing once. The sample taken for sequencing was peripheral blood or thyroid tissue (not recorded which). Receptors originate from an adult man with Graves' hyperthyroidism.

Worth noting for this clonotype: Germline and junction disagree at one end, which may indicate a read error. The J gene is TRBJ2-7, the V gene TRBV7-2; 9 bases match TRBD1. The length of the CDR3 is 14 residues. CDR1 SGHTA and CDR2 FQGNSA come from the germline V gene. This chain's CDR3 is CASSLTGGSYKQYF. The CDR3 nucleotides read TGTGCCAGCAGTTTGACAGGGGGATCCTACAAGCAGTACTTC.

For the CDR3, the DNA is TGCAGTTTATGGGGCCAGCAGAACACTGAAGCTTTCTTT. It codes for CSLWGQQNTEAFF. The V gene is TRBV29-1, the J gene TRBJ1-1, with D possibly matching TRBD1 (5 bases). CDR3 size: 13 residues. Germline loops: CDR1 SQVTM, CDR2 ANQGSEA.

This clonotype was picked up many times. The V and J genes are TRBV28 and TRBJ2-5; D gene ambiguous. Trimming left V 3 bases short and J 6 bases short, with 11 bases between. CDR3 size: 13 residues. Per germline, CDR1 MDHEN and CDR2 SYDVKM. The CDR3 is CASSFDPRQTQYF. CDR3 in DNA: TGTGCCAGCAGTTTCGACCCCCGACAGACCCAGTACTTC.

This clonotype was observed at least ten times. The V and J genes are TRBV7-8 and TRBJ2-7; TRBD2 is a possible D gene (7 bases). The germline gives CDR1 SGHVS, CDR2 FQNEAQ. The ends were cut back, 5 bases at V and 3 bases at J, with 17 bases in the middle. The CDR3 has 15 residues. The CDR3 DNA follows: TGTGCCAGCAGCCCCCGTCGGGGGGCGGACTACGAGCAGTACTTC. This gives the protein CASSPRRGADYEQYF.

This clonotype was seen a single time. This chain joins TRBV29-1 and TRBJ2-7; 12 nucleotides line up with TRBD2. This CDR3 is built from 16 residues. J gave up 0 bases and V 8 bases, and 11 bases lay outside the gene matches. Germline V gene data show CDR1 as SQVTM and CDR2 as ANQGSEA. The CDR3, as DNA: TGCAGCTCAGGACTAGCGGGGCCCCTTAGCTCCTACGAGCAGTACTTC. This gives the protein CSSGLAGPLSSYEQYF.

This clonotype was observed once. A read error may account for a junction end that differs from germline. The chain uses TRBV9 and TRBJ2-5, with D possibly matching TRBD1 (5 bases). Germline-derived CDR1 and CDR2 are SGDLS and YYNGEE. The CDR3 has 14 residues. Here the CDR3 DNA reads TGCGCCAGCAGCATAGGACACCTCCAAGAGGCCCAGTACTTC. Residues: CASSIGHLQEAQYF.

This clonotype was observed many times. DNA of the CDR3: TGTGCCAGTAGTATCGAGGGGAGTCGGAACTATGGCTACACCTTC. Translated: CASSIEGSRNYGYTF. This chain links TRBV19 with TRBJ1-2; tentative D call: TRBD1 (5 bases). This CDR3 contains 15 residues. The V end was cut by 3 bases, the J end by 2 bases, with 13 bases between. Germline CDR1 LNHDA, CDR2 SQIVND (reference sequence).

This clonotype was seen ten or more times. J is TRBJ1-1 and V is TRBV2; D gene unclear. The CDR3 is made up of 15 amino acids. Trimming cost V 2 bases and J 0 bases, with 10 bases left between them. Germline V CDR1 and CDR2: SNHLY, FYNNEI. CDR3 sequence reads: CASSELVQMNTEAFF. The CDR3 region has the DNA TGTGCCAGCAGTGAATTGGTGCAAATGAACACTGAAGCTTTCTTT.

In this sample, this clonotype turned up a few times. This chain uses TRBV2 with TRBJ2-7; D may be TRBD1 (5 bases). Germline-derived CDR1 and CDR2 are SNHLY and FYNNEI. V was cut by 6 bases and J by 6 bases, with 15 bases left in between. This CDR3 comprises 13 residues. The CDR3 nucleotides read TGTGCCAGCAGGTGGACACAGAACATCGAGCAGTACTTC. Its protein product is CASRWTQNIEQYF.

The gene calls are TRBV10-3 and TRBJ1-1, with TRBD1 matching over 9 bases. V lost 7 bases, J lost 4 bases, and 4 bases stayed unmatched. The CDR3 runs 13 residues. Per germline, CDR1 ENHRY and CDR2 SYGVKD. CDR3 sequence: CAITRDRVTEAFF. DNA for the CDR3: TGTGCCATCACCCGGGACAGGGTCACTGAAGCTTTCTTT.

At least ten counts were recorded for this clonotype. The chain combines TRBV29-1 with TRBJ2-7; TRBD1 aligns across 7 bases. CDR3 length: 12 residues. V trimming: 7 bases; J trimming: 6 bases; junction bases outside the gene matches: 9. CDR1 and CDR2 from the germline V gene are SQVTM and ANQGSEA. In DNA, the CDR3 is TGCAGCGCCGCCGGGACAGCTCTCGAGCAGTACTTC. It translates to CSAAGTALEQYF.

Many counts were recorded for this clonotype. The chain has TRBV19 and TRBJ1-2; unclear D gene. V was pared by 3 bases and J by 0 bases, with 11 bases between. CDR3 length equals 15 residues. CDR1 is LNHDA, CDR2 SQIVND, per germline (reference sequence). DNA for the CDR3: TGTGCCAGTAGTATTAGCCCATTCCCTAACTATGGCTACACCTTC. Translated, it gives CASSISPFPNYGYTF.

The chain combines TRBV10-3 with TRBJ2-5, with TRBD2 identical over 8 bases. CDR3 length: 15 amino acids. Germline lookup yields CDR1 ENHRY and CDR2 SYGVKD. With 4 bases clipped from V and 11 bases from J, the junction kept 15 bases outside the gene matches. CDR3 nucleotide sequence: TGTGCCATCAGTGGTAAAGAAGCGGGAGTCGGAGAGCAGTACTTC. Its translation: CAISGKEAGVGEQYF.

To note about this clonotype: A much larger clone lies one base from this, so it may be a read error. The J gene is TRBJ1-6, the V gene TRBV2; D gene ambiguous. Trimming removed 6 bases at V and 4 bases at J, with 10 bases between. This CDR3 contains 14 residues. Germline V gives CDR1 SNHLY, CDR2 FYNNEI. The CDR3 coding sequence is TGTGCCAGCAGGGAACGGGAGTATAATTCACCCCTCCACTTT. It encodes CASREREYNSPLHF.

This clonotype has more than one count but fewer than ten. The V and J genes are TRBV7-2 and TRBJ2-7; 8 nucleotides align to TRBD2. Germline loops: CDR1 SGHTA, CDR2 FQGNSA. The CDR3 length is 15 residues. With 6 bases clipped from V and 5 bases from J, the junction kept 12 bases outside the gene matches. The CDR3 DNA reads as TGTGCCAGCAGTTGGGAAGGCCCCGGGGGGGACGAGCAGTACTTC. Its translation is CASSWEGPGGDEQYF.

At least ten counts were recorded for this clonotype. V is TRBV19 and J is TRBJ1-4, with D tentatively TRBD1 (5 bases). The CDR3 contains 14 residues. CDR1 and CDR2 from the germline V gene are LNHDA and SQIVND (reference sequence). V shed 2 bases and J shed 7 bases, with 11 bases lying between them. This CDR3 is CASSIRTQGEKLFF. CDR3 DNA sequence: TGTGCCAGTAGTATACGGACACAAGGTGAAAAACTGTTTTTT.

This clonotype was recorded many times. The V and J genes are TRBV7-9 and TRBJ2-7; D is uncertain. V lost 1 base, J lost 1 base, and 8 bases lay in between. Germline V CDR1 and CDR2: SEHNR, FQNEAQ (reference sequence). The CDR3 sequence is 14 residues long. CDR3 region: CASSLGRNSYEQYF. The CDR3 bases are TGTGCCAGCAGCTTAGGTAGGAATTCCTACGAGCAGTACTTC.

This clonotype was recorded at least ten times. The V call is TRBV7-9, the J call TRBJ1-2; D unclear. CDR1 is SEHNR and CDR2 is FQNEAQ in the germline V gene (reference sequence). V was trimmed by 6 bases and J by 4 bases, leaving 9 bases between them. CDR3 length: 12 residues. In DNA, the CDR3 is TGTGCCAGCAGAGGGCAGTTCTATGGCTACACCTTC. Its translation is CASRGQFYGYTF.

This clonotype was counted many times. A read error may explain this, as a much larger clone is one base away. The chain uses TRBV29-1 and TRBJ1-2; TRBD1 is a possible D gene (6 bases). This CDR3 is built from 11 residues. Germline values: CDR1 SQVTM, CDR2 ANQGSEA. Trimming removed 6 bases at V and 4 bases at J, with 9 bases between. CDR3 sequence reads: CSVPTGYGYTF. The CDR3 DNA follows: TGCAGCGTCCCGACAGGCTATGGCTACACCTTC.

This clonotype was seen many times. For the CDR3, the DNA is TGTGCCAGCAGCTTAGGTAGGCGACAGAACGAGCAGTACTTC. It yields the protein CASSLGRRQNEQYF. The rearrangement uses TRBV7-2 and TRBJ2-7; possible D gene TRBD1, 5 bases. The CDR3 loop spans 14 amino acids. Germline CDR1 and CDR2: SGHTA and FQGNSA. The germline V and J ends were trimmed by 1 base and 5 bases, with 12 bases remaining between them.

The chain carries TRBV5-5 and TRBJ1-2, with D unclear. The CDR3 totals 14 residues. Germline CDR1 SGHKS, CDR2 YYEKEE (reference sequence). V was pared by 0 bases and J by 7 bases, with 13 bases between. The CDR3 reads CASSLDLGSGGYTF. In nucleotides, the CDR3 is TGTGCCAGCAGCTTGGATCTGGGTTCGGGTGGCTACACCTTC.

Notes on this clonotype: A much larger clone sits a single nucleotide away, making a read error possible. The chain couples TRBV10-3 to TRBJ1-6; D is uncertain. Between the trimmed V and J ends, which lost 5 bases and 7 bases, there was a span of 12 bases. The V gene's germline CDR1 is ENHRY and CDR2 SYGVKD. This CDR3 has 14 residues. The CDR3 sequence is CAISPPGPNSPLHF. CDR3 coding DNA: TGTGCCATCAGTCCGCCGGGCCCAAATTCACCCCTCCACTTT.

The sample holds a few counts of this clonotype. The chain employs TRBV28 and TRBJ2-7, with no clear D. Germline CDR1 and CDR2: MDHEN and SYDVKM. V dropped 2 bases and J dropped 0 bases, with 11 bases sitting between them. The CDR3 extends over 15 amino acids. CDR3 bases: TGTGCCAGCAGTTTAGGTGGCGCAAACTCCTACGAGCAGTACTTC. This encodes CASSLGGANSYEQYF.

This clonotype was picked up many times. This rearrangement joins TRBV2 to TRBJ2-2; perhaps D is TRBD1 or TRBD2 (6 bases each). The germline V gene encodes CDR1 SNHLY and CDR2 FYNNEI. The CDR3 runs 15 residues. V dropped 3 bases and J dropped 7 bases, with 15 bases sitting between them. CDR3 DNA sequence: TGTGCCAGCAGTGATTTTTCGGGGGCAGGCGGGGAGCTGTTTTTT. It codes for CASSDFSGAGGELFF.

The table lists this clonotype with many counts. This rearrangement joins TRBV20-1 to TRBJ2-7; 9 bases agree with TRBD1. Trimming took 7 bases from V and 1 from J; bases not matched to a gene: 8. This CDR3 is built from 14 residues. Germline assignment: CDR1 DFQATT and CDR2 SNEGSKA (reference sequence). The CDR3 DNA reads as TGCAGTGTTCAGGACAGGGGCTTATCCTACGAGCAGTACTTC. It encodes CSVQDRGLSYEQYF.

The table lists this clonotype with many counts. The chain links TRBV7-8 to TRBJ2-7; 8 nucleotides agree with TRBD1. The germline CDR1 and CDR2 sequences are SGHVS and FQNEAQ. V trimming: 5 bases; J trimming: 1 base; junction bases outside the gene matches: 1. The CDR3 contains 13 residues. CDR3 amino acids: CASSRDRSYEQYF. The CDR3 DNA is TGTGCCAGCAGCCGGGACAGGTCCTACGAGCAGTACTTC.